The rows below give T cell receptor beta chains drawn from one sample of a study of response to subunit inactivated influenza vaccine. TCRdb fed the RT-PCR reads into MiXCR, producing one record per CDR3 protein. The table includes about 570,000 distinct CDR3 sequences, approximately 10% detected once. Separately, the same data were catalogued under a study of T cells expressing NK-cell markers.

The sequenced sample was PBMCs from blood, obtained on the day of vaccination. Source of these receptors: a middle-aged man who received an inactivated influenza vaccine. Both conserved end residues are part of each CDR3. The order of the fields is V gene, clone size, J gene, D gene, CDR3 protein, CDR3 DNA. The D gene is left open where the match is weak. Not every row has a clone size; where given, it reads once, few, many or a size class.

v_call: TRBV28
clone_size: few
j_call: TRBJ2-1
d_call: TRBD2
cdr3_aa: CASSPLPLAGGHYNEQFF
cdr3_nt: TGTGCCAGCAGTCCTCTTCCTCTAGCGGGAGGGCATTACAATGAGCAGTTCTTC

v_call: TRBV12-5
clone_size: many
j_call: TRBJ2-7
d_call: TRBD1
cdr3_aa: CARGQIYEQYF
cdr3_nt: TGTGCTAGGGGACAGATTTACGAGCAGTACTTC

v_call: TRBV29-1
clone_size: .
j_call: TRBJ2-1
d_call: TRBD1
cdr3_aa: CSVEDGDRGTYNEQFF
cdr3_nt: TGCAGCGTTGAAGATGGGGACAGGGGGACCTACAATGAGCAGTTCTTC

v_call: TRBV4-1
clone_size: few
j_call: TRBJ2-1
d_call: .
cdr3_aa: CASSRFLDSSYNEQFF
cdr3_nt: TGCGCCAGCAGCCGGTTCCTGGACAGCTCCTACAATGAGCAGTTCTTC

v_call: TRBV29-1
clone_size: .
j_call: TRBJ2-7
d_call: .
cdr3_aa: CSVDGLPGHSYEQYF
cdr3_nt: TGCAGCGTTGACGGTTTACCGGGACACAGCTACGAGCAGTACTTC

v_call: TRBV6-2/TRBV6-3
clone_size: many
j_call: TRBJ2-2
d_call: .
cdr3_aa: CASSWNTGELFF
cdr3_nt: TGTGCCAGCAGTTGGAACACCGGGGAGCTGTTTTTT

v_call: TRBV3-1
clone_size: many
j_call: TRBJ2-7
d_call: .
cdr3_aa: CASSRRSNEQYF
cdr3_nt: TGTGCCAGCAGCCGCAGGTCAAACGAGCAGTACTTC

v_call: TRBV28
clone_size: .
j_call: TRBJ2-3
d_call: TRBD2
cdr3_aa: CASTGGGRGADTQYF
cdr3_nt: TGTGCCAGCACCGGGGGAGGGCGCGGGGCAGATACGCAGTATTTT

v_call: TRBV21-1
clone_size: few
j_call: TRBJ2-3
d_call: .
cdr3_aa: CASTCSPVGRRQTDTQYF
cdr3_nt: TGTGCCAGCACCTGCTCCCCTGTCGGGAGGAGGCAGACAGATACGCAGTATTTT

v_call: TRBV29-1
clone_size: many
j_call: TRBJ2-2
d_call: TRBD1
cdr3_aa: CSVAGGQGWDTGELFF
cdr3_nt: TGCAGCGTTGCTGGGGGACAGGGATGGGACACCGGGGAGCTGTTTTTT

v_call: TRBV5-5
clone_size: .
j_call: TRBJ2-3
d_call: .
cdr3_aa: CASSLPRTPDTQYF
cdr3_nt: TGTGCCAGCAGCTTGCCCAGAACTCCAGATACGCAGTATTTT